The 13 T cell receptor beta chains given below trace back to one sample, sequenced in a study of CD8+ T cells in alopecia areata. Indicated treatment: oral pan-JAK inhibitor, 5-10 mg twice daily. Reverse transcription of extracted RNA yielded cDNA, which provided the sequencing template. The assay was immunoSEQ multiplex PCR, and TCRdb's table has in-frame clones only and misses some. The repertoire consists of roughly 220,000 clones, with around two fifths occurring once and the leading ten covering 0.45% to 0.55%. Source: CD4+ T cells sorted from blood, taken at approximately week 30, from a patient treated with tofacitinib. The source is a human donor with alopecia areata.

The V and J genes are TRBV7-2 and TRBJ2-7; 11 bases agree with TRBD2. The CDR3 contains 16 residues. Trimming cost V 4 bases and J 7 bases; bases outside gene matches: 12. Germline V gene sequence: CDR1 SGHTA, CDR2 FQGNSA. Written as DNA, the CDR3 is TGTGCCAGCAGCTCAAGTAGCGGGAGGGCTAAGAGAGAGCAGTACTTC. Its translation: CASSSSSGRAKREQYF.

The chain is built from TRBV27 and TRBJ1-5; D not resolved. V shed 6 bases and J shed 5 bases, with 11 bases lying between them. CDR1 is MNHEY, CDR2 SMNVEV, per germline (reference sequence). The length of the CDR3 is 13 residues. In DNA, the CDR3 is TGTGCCAGCAGCCCCGATCGGCATCAGCCCCAGCATTTT. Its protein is CASSPDRHQPQHF.

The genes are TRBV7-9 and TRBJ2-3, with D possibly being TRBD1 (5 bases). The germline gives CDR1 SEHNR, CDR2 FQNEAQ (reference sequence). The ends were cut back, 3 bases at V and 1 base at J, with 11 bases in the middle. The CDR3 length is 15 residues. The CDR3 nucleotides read TGTGCCAGCAGCTTGTGGGGCAGCGGCACAGATACGCAGTATTTT. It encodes CASSLWGSGTDTQYF.

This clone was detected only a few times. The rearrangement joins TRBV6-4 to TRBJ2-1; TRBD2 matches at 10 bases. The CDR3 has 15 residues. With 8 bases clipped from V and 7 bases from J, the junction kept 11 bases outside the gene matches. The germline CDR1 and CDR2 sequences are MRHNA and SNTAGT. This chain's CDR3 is CASRQASGSINEQFF. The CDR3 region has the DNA TGTGCCAGCCGGCAGGCTAGCGGGAGTATAAATGAGCAGTTCTTC.

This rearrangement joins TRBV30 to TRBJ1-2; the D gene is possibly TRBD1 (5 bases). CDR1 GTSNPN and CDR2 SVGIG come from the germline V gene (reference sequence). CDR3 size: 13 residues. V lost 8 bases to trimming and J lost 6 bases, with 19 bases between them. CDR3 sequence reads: CAGYLRELDGYTF. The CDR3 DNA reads TGTGCCGGGTACCTCAGGGAACTTGATGGCTACACCTTC. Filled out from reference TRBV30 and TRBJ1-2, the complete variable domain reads SQTIHQWPATLVQPVGSPLSLECTVEGTSNPNLYWYRQAAGRGLQLLFYSVGIGQISSEVPQNLSASRPQDRQFILSSKKLLLSDSGFYLCAGYLRELDGYTFGSGTRLTVV.

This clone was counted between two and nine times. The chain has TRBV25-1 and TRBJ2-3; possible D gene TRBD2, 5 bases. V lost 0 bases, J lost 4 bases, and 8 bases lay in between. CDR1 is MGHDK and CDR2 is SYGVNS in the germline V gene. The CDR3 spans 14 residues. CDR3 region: CASSEYMRADTQYF. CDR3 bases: TGTGCCAGCAGTGAATATATGAGGGCAGATACGCAGTATTTT.

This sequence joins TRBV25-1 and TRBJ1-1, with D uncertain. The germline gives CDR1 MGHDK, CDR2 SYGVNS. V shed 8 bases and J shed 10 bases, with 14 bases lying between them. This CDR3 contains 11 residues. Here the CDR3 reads CASAAVLGAFF. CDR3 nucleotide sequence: TGTGCCAGCGCTGCCGTCTTGGGAGCTTTCTTT. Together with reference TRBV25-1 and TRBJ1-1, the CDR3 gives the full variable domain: EADIYQTPRYLVIGTGKKITLECSQTMGHDKMYWYQQDPGMELHLIHYSYGVNSTEKGDLSSESTVSRIRTEHFPLTLESARPSHTSQYLCASAAVLGAFFGQGTRLTVV.

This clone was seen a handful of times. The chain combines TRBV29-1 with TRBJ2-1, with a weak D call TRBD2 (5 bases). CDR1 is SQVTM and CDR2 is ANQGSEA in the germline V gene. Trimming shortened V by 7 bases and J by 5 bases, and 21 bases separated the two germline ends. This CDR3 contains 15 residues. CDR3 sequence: CSAGPRLAPHNEQFF. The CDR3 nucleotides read TGCAGCGCTGGCCCCAGGCTAGCCCCCCACAATGAGCAGTTCTTC.

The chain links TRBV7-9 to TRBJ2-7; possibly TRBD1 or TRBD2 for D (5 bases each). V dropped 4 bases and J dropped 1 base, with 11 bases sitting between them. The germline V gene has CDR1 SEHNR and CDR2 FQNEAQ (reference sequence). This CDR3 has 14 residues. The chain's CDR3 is CASSSGTDSYEQYF. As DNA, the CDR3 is TGTGCCAGCAGCTCCGGGACCGATTCCTACGAGCAGTACTTC.

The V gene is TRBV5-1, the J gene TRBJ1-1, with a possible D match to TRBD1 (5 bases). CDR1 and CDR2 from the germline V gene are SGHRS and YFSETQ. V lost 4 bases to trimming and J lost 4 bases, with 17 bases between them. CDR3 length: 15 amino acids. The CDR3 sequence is CASSQYGTLGTEAFF. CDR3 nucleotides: TGCGCCAGCAGCCAGTACGGGACCCTTGGCACTGAAGCTTTCTTT.

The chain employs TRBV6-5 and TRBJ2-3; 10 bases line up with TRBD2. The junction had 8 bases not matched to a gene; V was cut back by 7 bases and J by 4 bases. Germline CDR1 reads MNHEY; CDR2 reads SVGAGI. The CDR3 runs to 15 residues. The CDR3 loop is CASTEASGGADTQYF. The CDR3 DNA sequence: TGTGCCAGCACCGAAGCTAGCGGGGGCGCAGATACGCAGTATTTT.

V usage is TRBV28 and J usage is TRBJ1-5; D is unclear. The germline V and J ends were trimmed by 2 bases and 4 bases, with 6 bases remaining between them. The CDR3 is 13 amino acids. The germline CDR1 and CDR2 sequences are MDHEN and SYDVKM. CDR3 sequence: CASSLVGNQPQHF. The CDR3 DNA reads TGTGCCAGCAGTTTAGTAGGGAATCAGCCCCAGCATTTT.

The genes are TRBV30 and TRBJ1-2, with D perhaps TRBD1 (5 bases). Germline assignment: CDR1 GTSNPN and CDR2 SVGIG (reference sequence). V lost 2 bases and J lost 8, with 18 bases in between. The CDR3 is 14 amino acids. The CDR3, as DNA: TGTGCCTGGAGTAGGTCGAGGGGAGGGAACGGCTACACCTTC. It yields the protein CAWSRSRGGNGYTF.